This T cell receptor (beta chain) was found in a study of blood T cell repertoires in COVID-19 (TCRdb year 2020). Background on the whole study: Samples covering the acute and convalescent phases of COVID-19 were provided by collaborators in the United States, Italy and Spain. The samples were drawn from the first 160 participants of the ongoing ImmuneRACE study and from under 1,500 subjects provided by 6 global collaborators. The sample metadata nearly always contained a de-identified subject ID, COVID-19 status, age in years and sex. Where available, HLA class I and class II types were obtained from metadata supplied by the sample provider rather than from assay-based typing. The prospective study material was composed of cDNA or gDNA derived from T cells, B-cell-depleted T cells, or PBMCs. The dataset comprised deeply sampled blood TCRbeta repertoires from subjects exposed to, actively infected with, or recovered from COVID-19. The repertoires were made available in a free public database intended to serve as a resource for research on the immune response to SARS-CoV-2.

Turning to this clone: Which antigen it targets is not known. No base quality information exists; no much larger clone differs at one position.

The paper as a whole reports these results and caveats: How much clinical and demographic metadata was included differed by source and by participant, and the metadata was provided uncurated.

The collaborating institutions used their own protocols to collect whole blood in K2EDTA tubes. For TCRbeta analysis, collaborators shipped samples in one of three forms: frozen whole blood, isolated PBMCs, or DNA extracted from either of those sample types. TCRbeta CDR3 regions were amplified from genomic DNA by means of the immunoSEQ Assay, a bias-controlled multiplex PCR. From the authors' description of their analysis: Within the assay, amplification of reference gene primers was used to estimate how many nucleated cells each sample contained. Sequence reads were collapsed and filtered to measure the absolute abundance of every unique TCRbeta CDR3 rearrangement. For each sample, productive Simpson clonality was calculated by taking the square root of Simpson's diversity index across productive rearrangements. Drawn from immuneACCESS, this table holds only the in-frame rearrangements with V and J called that TCRdb kept. Clones are partly lost; checked studies trace under half to an unresolved V gene and leave the rest unexplained. V and J calls and clone size are those listed in that table; D and trimming were worked out from the DNA. Across this sample there are more than 150,000 clones, with 70% to 90% seen only once. Approximately 3% of the sample lies in the top ten.

V trim: 3 bases; J trim: 4 bases; unmatched bases: 2. The germline V gene provides CDR1 KGHSH and CDR2 LQKENI. Counted from cysteine to phenylalanine, this CDR3 has 14 amino acids. Only the CDR3 DNA is retained, 42 bases long and in frame from the first base. Recombination joined TRBV18 with TRBJ1-1, with 10 bases aligning to TRBD1. This TCR was sampled from a man aged 60-69 years with acute or convalescent COVID-19. Source material: peripheral blood. The CDR3 sequence is CASSPGQGFTEAFF. The nucleotide sequence is given as TGTGCCAGCTCACCGGGACAGGGGTTCACTGAAGCTTTCTTT.